Following are 27 T cell receptor beta chains from one sample sequenced in a study of blood T cell repertoires in COVID-19. TCRdb's table, derived via immunoSEQ multiplex PCR, lists solely in-frame clones and lacks some. The sample contains more than 150,000 clones, around 94% of which appear only once. The sequenced sample consisted of peripheral blood. The receptors were sampled from a man aged 30 to 45 with COVID-19, enrolled during active disease.

The rearrangement uses TRBV5-1 and TRBJ1-1; 7 bases fit TRBD1. The V and J ends lost 5 bases and 5 bases, in that order; junction bases with no gene match: 12. This CDR3 spans 15 amino acids. Germline assignment: CDR1 SGHRS and CDR2 YFSETQ. Here the CDR3 reads CASSSLGQAGTEAFF. In nucleotides, the CDR3 is TGCGCCAGCAGTTCCTTAGGACAGGCGGGTACTGAAGCTTTCTTT.

DNA for the CDR3: TGTGCCTGGAGTAGTACAGGGGATGATCAGCCCCAGCATTTT. It translates to CAWSSTGDDQPQHF. The chain links TRBV30 to TRBJ1-5; 7 nucleotides match TRBD1. Germline CDR1 and CDR2: GTSNPN and SVGIG (reference sequence). The CDR3 runs 14 residues. With 2 bases clipped from V and 5 bases from J, the junction kept 6 bases outside the gene matches.

V usage is TRBV6-5 and J usage is TRBJ2-2, with D possibly being TRBD1 (5 bases). CDR1 is MNHEY, CDR2 SVGAGI, per germline. V was shortened by 7 bases and J by 1 base, with 10 bases between the two germline ends. The CDR3 contains 14 residues. Here the CDR3 reads CASTKGLNTGELFF. CDR3 nucleotide sequence: TGTGCCAGCACCAAGGGGTTGAACACCGGGGAGCTGTTTTTT.

The chain employs TRBV7-9 and TRBJ1-2, with a weak D call TRBD1 (5 bases). Germline CDR1 reads SEHNR; CDR2 reads FQNEAQ (reference sequence). This CDR3 has 15 amino acids. V dropped 5 bases and J dropped 4 bases, with 17 bases sitting between them. CDR3 sequence reads: CASSEPQGRSYGYTF. The DNA for the CDR3 is TGTGCCAGCAGCGAGCCCCAGGGCAGGTCCTATGGCTACACCTTC. Complete variable domain (other parts from reference TRBV7-9 and TRBJ1-2): DTGVSQNPRHKITKRGQNVTFRCDPISEHNRLYWYRQTLGQGPEFLTYFQNEAQLEKSRLLSDRFSAERPKGSFSTLEIQRTEQGDSAMYLCASSEPQGRSYGYTFGSGTRLTVV.

The gene calls are TRBV19 and TRBJ1-5; no firm D call. Per germline, CDR1 LNHDA and CDR2 SQIVND (reference sequence). V lost 4 bases and J 7 bases, leaving 17 bases between the germline ends. The CDR3 runs 15 residues. This chain's CDR3 is CASSTSGRREQPQHF. As DNA, the CDR3 is TGTGCCAGTAGTACCTCCGGGAGACGGGAACAGCCCCAGCATTTT.

The chain employs TRBV5-1 and TRBJ2-5, with D possibly TRBD2 on 7 matching bases. The CDR3 covers 18 residues. Germline lookup yields CDR1 SGHRS and CDR2 YFSETQ. Trimming shortened V by 2 bases and J by 5 bases, and 25 bases separated the two germline ends. The CDR3 DNA reads TGCGCCAGCAGCTTCTTAGGGGGGGCCAAAGGTCTCCAGGAGACCCAGTACTTC. It encodes CASSFLGGAKGLQETQYF.

V usage is TRBV6-5 and J usage is TRBJ1-2; no firm D call. Trimming removed 1 base from V and 6 bases from J, with 15 bases in between. The CDR3 has 15 residues. Germline lookup yields CDR1 MNHEY and CDR2 SVGAGI. CDR3 in DNA: TGTGCCAGCAGTTACTTGGCCGGGGTGAGGAATGGCTACACCTTC. Residues: CASSYLAGVRNGYTF.

The chain couples TRBV20-1 to TRBJ2-7; D is ambiguous. The V gene lost 3 bases and the J gene lost 1 base, with 10 bases spanning the gap. The CDR3 has 13 residues. Germline CDR1 is DFQATT and CDR2 is SNEGSKA (reference sequence). CDR3 in amino acids: CSASSPESYEQYF. CDR3 coding DNA: TGCAGTGCTAGTAGTCCAGAATCCTACGAGCAGTACTTC.

This clone turned up a few times. The gene calls are TRBV6-5 and TRBJ1-2; a weak D match, TRBD1 (5 bases). The CDR3 spans 13 residues. The V gene lost 7 bases and the J gene lost 3 bases, with 12 bases spanning the gap. Germline assignment: CDR1 MNHEY and CDR2 SVGAGI. The CDR3 DNA reads as TGTGCCAGCATTGCAGGGATGGACTATGGCTACACCTTC. Translation gives CASIAGMDYGYTF.

V usage is TRBV6-5 and J usage is TRBJ1-2; 7 nucleotides agree with TRBD1. The CDR3 totals 14 residues. Trimming at V came to 0 bases and at J to 5 bases, leaving 3 bases not matched to a gene. Germline CDR1 and CDR2: MNHEY and SVGAGI. CDR3 bases: TGTGCCAGCAGTTACTCAGACAGGGCGTATGGCTACACCTTC. Its protein is CASSYSDRAYGYTF.

The V and J genes are TRBV19 and TRBJ2-3; 7 bases align to TRBD1. J was trimmed by 0 bases and V by 7 bases; bases with no gene match: 10. The CDR3 runs 16 residues. Germline CDR1 is LNHDA and CDR2 is SQIVND (reference sequence). The CDR3 is CASTPDRSSSTDTQYF. CDR3 nucleotides: TGTGCCAGTACCCCGGACAGGTCCTCTAGCACAGATACGCAGTATTTT.

J is TRBJ1-1 and V is TRBV3-1 (or the pseudogene TRBV3-2); unclear D gene. Trimming removed 3 bases at V and 1 base at J, with 12 bases between. The V gene's germline CDR1 is LGHDT and CDR2 YNNKEL (reference sequence). This CDR3 has 15 residues. DNA of the CDR3: TGTGCCAGCAGCCAGGAGTTGCTGACGAACACTGAAGCTTTCTTT. Translated, it gives CASSQELLTNTEAFF.

The chain uses TRBV5-5 and TRBJ1-1; D gene unclear. V lost 1 base to trimming and J lost 4 bases, with 8 bases between them. The CDR3 is 13 amino acids. CDR1 and CDR2 from the germline V gene are SGHKS and YYEKEE (reference sequence). The CDR3 region is CASSLRAGTEAFF. CDR3 DNA: TGTGCCAGCAGCTTGAGAGCCGGCACTGAAGCTTTCTTT.

The rearrangement links TRBV15 to TRBJ1-6; 7 bases map to TRBD1. The CDR3 runs 16 residues. Germline CDR1 reads LNHNV; CDR2 reads YYDKDF (reference sequence). V shed 2 bases and J 7 bases; nucleotides not matched to a gene: 8. This CDR3 is CATSRSTGRQNSPLHF. CDR3 DNA: TGTGCCACCAGCAGATCGACAGGGAGGCAAAATTCACCCCTCCACTTT.

The sample holds one count of this clone. The rearrangement uses TRBV4-1 and TRBJ1-3; unclear D gene. Trimming removed 0 bases at V and 0 bases at J, with 12 bases between. The CDR3 is 17 amino acids. Germline values: CDR1 MGHRA, CDR2 YSYEKL. CDR3 in amino acids: CASSQDNLASSGNTIYF. In DNA, the CDR3 is TGCGCCAGCAGCCAAGACAATCTCGCGAGCTCTGGAAACACCATATATTTT.

CDR3: CASSVGGPRKSHNEQFF. CDR3 bases: TGTGCCAGCAGCGTAGGGGGGCCGAGGAAGTCCCACAATGAGCAGTTCTTC. The chain has TRBV9 and TRBJ2-1, with a possible D match to TRBD1 (6 bases). There are 17 residues in the CDR3. Trimming shortened V by 0 bases and J by 5 bases, and 18 bases separated the two germline ends. Germline V CDR1 and CDR2: SGDLS, YYNGEE.

The CDR3 nucleotides are TGCGCCAGCAGCTCGGGACAGGAGAATCAGCCCCAGCATTTT. The encoded protein is CASSSGQENQPQHF. The chain employs TRBV5-1 and TRBJ1-5; TRBD1 agrees at 8 bases. The CDR3 sequence is 14 residues long. Germline-derived CDR1 and CDR2 are SGHRS and YFSETQ. Trimming removed 3 bases from V and 4 bases from J; junction bases left unmatched: 3.

The chain recombines TRBV4-1 with TRBJ1-2; D unclear. Germline lookup yields CDR1 MGHRA and CDR2 YSYEKL. The ends were cut back, 2 bases at V and 2 bases at J, with 6 bases in the middle. The CDR3 consists of 13 residues. The CDR3: CASSQTQNYGYTF. As DNA, the CDR3 is TGCGCCAGCAGCCAAACACAGAACTATGGCTACACCTTC.

The chain uses TRBV5-4 and TRBJ1-1; TRBD1 might be the D (6 bases). V lost 0 bases, J lost 8 bases, and 11 bases lay in between. There are 13 residues in the CDR3. CDR1 and CDR2 (germline): SGHNT, YYREEE (reference sequence). The CDR3 DNA is TGTGCCAGCAGCTTGGTACAGGGTACCGAAGCTTTCTTT. Translated: CASSLVQGTEAFF.

The V and J genes are TRBV11-2 and TRBJ1-6, with 8 bases lining up with TRBD1. This CDR3 has 17 residues. J lost 8 bases, V lost 5 bases, and 14 bases had no gene match. Germline CDR1 and CDR2: SGHAT and FQNNGV. CDR3 DNA sequence: TGTGCCAGCAGCCTCCAGACAGGGGTAGGAACTCATTCACCCCTCCACTTT. Translation: CASSLQTGVGTHSPLHF.

The chain has TRBV10-3 and TRBJ2-2; 7 nucleotides agree with TRBD2. Germline V gene lookup returns CDR1 ENHRY and CDR2 SYGVKD. The V gene end was trimmed by 8 bases and the J gene end by 3 bases; junction bases not matched to a gene: 3. This CDR3 is built from 13 residues. The CDR3, as DNA: TGTGCCATCGGGGGGGTGGACACCGGGGAGCTGTTTTTT. Its protein is CAIGGVDTGELFF.

The J gene is TRBJ2-3, the V gene TRBV6-5, with a possible D match to TRBD2 (5 bases). Germline CDR1 and CDR2: MNHEY and SVGAGI. There are 14 residues in the CDR3. V lost 0 bases and J 1 base, leaving 5 bases between the germline ends. This CDR3 reads CASSYSGGTDTQYF. The DNA for the CDR3 is TGTGCCAGCAGTTACTCCGGGGGCACAGATACGCAGTATTTT.

The chain employs TRBV18 and TRBJ1-1; a possible D gene is TRBD1 (6 bases). Between the trimmed V and J ends, which lost 5 bases and 6 bases, there was a span of 13 bases. The CDR3 runs 13 residues. Looked up from germline, CDR1 is KGHSH and CDR2 is LQKENI. The CDR3 DNA reads as TGTGCCAGCTCAGACGCAGGGGCGTCTGAAGCTTTCTTT. Translating gives CASSDAGASEAFF.

V and J are TRBV12-3 or TRBV12-4 and TRBJ1-2, with TRBD1 matching over 8 bases. The CDR3 spans 13 residues. J was trimmed by 7 bases and V by 7 bases; bases with no gene match: 8. This chain's CDR3 is CASTPGGYLGYTF. CDR3 DNA sequence: TGTGCCAGCACCCCAGGGGGCTATCTTGGCTACACCTTC.

The CDR3 DNA follows: TGTGCCAGCAGCCCCCCGGGGGTTACAGTAGGCTACACCTTC. It translates to CASSPPGVTVGYTF. The rearrangement joins TRBV7-9 to TRBJ1-2; tentatively, D is TRBD1 (5 bases). Germline V gene sequence: CDR1 SEHNR, CDR2 FQNEAQ (reference sequence). The CDR3 runs to 14 residues. Deletions cut 5 bases from V and 8 bases from J, with 18 bases between.

The chain is built from TRBV7-6 and TRBJ2-3; D might be TRBD1 (6 bases). Trimming pared 5 bases from V and 0 bases from J, leaving 12 bases between. CDR1 and CDR2 (germline): SGHVS, FNYEAQ. This CDR3 comprises 15 residues. Written as DNA, the CDR3 is TGTGCCAGCAGCCGGGGACAAACTAGCACAGATACGCAGTATTTT. Amino acids: CASSRGQTSTDTQYF. The variable domain in full, with the rest retrieved from reference TRBV7-6 and TRBJ2-3, is GAGVSQSPRYKVTKRGQDVALRCDPISGHVSLYWYRQALGQGPEFLTYFNYEAQQDKSGLPNDRFSAERPEGSISTLTIQRTEQRDSAMYRCASSRGQTSTDTQYFGPGTRLTVL.

This chain uses TRBV27 with TRBJ2-7, with 7 bases identical to TRBD2. Trimming at V came to 7 bases and at J to 0 bases, leaving 9 bases not matched to a gene. CDR3 size: 15 residues. Germline V CDR1 and CDR2: MNHEY, SMNVEV (reference sequence). CDR3 coding DNA: TGTGCCAGCACCCTATCCCTAGCGGACTCCTACGAGCAGTACTTC. This sequence encodes CASTLSLADSYEQYF.